This T cell receptor (beta chain) appears in the sequencing data of a study of spatial heterogeneity in lung cancer. Across the whole study: Beta-chain sequences were consistently detected more often than alpha-chain sequences.

Findings of the study overall: Beta chains had 12% to 15% coverage of tumor T cells, and alpha chains had around 7%. Within tumors, counts of expanded alpha and beta TCRs tracked tumor mutation counts.

Germline V gene data show CDR1 as LNHDA and CDR2 as SQIVND (reference sequence). The CDR3 is 14 residues long. Trimming removed 7 bases at V and 1 base at J, with 13 bases between. Stated time point: sample taken at primary tumor resection. The sequenced material consisted of unsorted whole RNA from tumor, nontumor lung or frozen PBMC. At least ten counts were recorded for this clonotype. Its antigen is unidentified. Each CDR3 protein is one row after TCRdb ran MiXCR on the 5' RACE reads. The sample yields about 13,000 distinct CDR3 sequences, about 4% seen once. V is TRBV19 and J is TRBJ1-2; possibly TRBD1 for D (5 bases). The starting material was lung tumor tissue, obtained at surgery. The TCR originated in a male donor with early-stage non-small cell lung cancer. CDR3: CASNRQLFNYGYTF. The CDR3 nucleotides read TGTGCCAGTAATAGACAGCTCTTTAACTATGGCTACACCTTC.